Below, 10 T cell receptor beta chains from the same sample are listed, as sequenced in a study of OX40 agonist ivuxolimab in advanced cancers. TCRdb keeps only in-frame clones here, not all; method: immunoSEQ multiplex PCR. The table includes tens of thousands of clones, around 92% detected once. The starting material was CD4+ or CD8+ T cells sorted from blood, obtained in a trial of the OX40 agonist ivuxolimab. All receptors derive from an adult with an advanced solid tumor such as melanoma, head and neck, liver or kidney cancer.

The chain couples TRBV27 to TRBJ2-7; D is undetermined. Trimming shortened V by 2 bases and J by 4 bases, and 9 bases separated the two germline ends. The CDR3 loop spans 13 amino acids. The germline gives CDR1 MNHEY, CDR2 SMNVEV (reference sequence). CDR3 bases: TGTGCCAGCAGTTTAGGCAGCGAGTACGAGCAGTACTTC. Its protein product is CASSLGSEYEQYF.

The V gene is TRBV7-6, the J gene TRBJ1-1; TRBD1 matches at 7 bases. The J segment lost 0 bases and the V segment lost 5 bases, leaving 6 bases of the junction unmatched. The CDR3 consists of 15 residues. Germline CDR1 reads SGHVS; CDR2 reads FNYEAQ. CDR3 protein: CASSPRQGMNTEAFF. DNA of the CDR3: TGTGCCAGCAGCCCGCGACAGGGTATGAACACTGAAGCTTTCTTT.

The V call is TRBV28, the J call TRBJ2-7; 8 nucleotides line up with TRBD2. Trimming removed 5 bases from V and 0 bases from J; junction bases left unmatched: 3. CDR3 size: 14 residues. CDR1 MDHEN and CDR2 SYDVKM come from the germline V gene. The CDR3 reads CASSPTSDSYEQYF. CDR3 in DNA: TGTGCCAGCAGTCCGACTAGCGACTCCTACGAGCAGTACTTC.

The table lists this clone with a count of one. The V gene is TRBV9, the J gene TRBJ1-1; 7 positions match TRBD1. The CDR3 runs to 15 residues. Per the germline V gene, CDR1 is SGDLS and CDR2 is YYNGEE. Trimming removed 7 bases from V and 3 bases from J; junction bases left unmatched: 12. The CDR3 region has the DNA TGTGCCAGCGGGGACAGAAAGGAGGGATACACTGAAGCTTTCTTT. This gives the protein CASGDRKEGYTEAFF. The full variable domain, in which reference TRBV9 and TRBJ1-1 provide the parts outside the CDR3, is DSGVTQTPKHLITATGQRVTLRCSPRSGDLSVYWYQQSLDQGLQFLIQYYNGEERAKGNILERFSAQQFPDLHSELNLSSLELGDSALYFCASGDRKEGYTEAFFGQGTRLTVV.

The genes are TRBV7-6 and TRBJ2-3; no clear D gene. The V gene's germline CDR1 is SGHVS and CDR2 FNYEAQ. V dropped 5 bases and J dropped 2 bases, with 2 bases sitting between them. The CDR3 loop spans 11 amino acids. CDR3 amino acids: CASSTTDTQYF. Written as DNA, the CDR3 is TGTGCCAGCAGCACCACAGATACGCAGTATTTT.

The count of this clone is one. The J gene is TRBJ2-7, the V gene TRBV27; the match to TRBD1 covers 10 bases. CDR1 is MNHEY and CDR2 is SMNVEV in the germline V gene (reference sequence). The CDR3 consists of 13 residues. Unmatched junction bases numbered 4, after V lost 10 bases and J lost 1 base. CDR3 amino acids: CATSDRGSYEQYF. In nucleotides, the CDR3 is TGTGCCACCTCGGACAGGGGGTCCTACGAGCAGTACTTC.

This chain uses TRBV5-6 with TRBJ2-1, with D possibly being TRBD1 (6 bases). The CDR3 has 18 amino acids. The V and J ends lost 3 bases and 3 bases respectively, with 22 bases between them. Germline V CDR1 and CDR2: SGHDT, YYEEEE. The CDR3 protein is CASSWSNRAKGFYNEQFF. The CDR3, as DNA: TGTGCCAGCAGCTGGAGTAACAGGGCGAAGGGGTTCTACAATGAGCAGTTCTTC.

The gene calls are TRBV5-4 and TRBJ2-2; D remains unclear. This CDR3 has 16 amino acids. Germline V gives CDR1 SGHNT, CDR2 YYREEE (reference sequence). Between the trimmed V and J ends, which lost 3 bases and 0 bases, there was a span of 12 bases. The CDR3 sequence is CASSSLAATNTGELFF. The CDR3, as DNA: TGTGCCAGCAGCTCTTTGGCAGCCACGAACACCGGGGAGCTGTTTTTT.

This clone came up once. The J gene is TRBJ1-4, the V gene TRBV5-4; D may be TRBD1 (5 bases). In germline, CDR1 is SGHNT, CDR2 YYREEE (reference sequence). The CDR3 consists of 14 residues. V was pared by 4 bases and J by 4 bases, with 11 bases between. The chain's CDR3 is CASSEVDSNEKLFF. CDR3 DNA: TGTGCCAGCAGCGAGGTAGACAGTAATGAAAAACTGTTTTTT. Full variable domain (missing parts from reference TRBV5-4 and TRBJ1-4): ETGVTQSPTHLIKTRGQQVTLRCSSQSGHNTVSWYQQALGQGPQFIFQYYREEENGRGNFPPRFSGLQFPNYSSELNVNALELDDSALYLCASSEVDSNEKLFFGSGTQLSVL.

This clone was observed once. This chain uses TRBV7-3 with TRBJ2-5; D uncertain. CDR1 and CDR2 from the germline V gene are SGHTA and FQGTGA. There are 13 residues in the CDR3. Trimming cost V 3 bases and J 5 bases, with 10 bases left between them. In DNA, the CDR3 is TGTGCCAGCAGCTTGCGTTCTGCGGAGACCCAGTACTTC. Translated, it gives CASSLRSAETQYF.